Below, one TCR beta chain is given with its context. As yet, its antigen is unknown. Germline V lookup: CDR1 SGHRS, CDR2 YFSETQ. This CDR3 is 12 amino acids long. V lost 6 bases to trimming and J lost 2 bases, with 7 bases between them. For unsorted PBMC, around 280 ng DNA per replicate equaled tens of thousands of T cell genomes. Repertoires were generated with immunoSEQ multiplex PCR, while TCRdb's copy carries only in-frame clones and drops some. In the table there are roughly 96,000 clones, around 43% of which are singletons. This sample was included in a study of shared clonotypes between healthy human individuals. Overall study findings and caveats: The sampled material consisted only of blood, and tissue repertoires are likely to differ.

Each unsorted sample relied on approximately 94 million PBMCs as its source of genomic DNA. The rearrangement uses TRBV5-1 and TRBJ2-3; no firm D call. This clonotype was sampled from a woman in her thirties or forties in good health. Some clones in this sample may be carry-over from other donors' samples. Source material: PBMCs. The DNA for the CDR3 is TGCGCCAGCATTGGCAACACAGATACGCAGTATTTT. Encoded protein: CASIGNTDTQYF.